Given below is one T cell receptor beta chain in context. Its cognate antigen has yet to be identified. The sample holds no much larger clone one base away, and base qualities are not on file. Receptor amplification or capture employed 5' RACE. The sample was run on an Illumina HiSeq 2000. Template switching added a universal primer binding site, and the final cDNA carried a unique molecular identifier that allowed TCR cDNA molecules to be counted accurately. Specific primers in the conserved constant-segment region were used to synthesize first-strand cDNA for TCR alpha and beta chains. To control for contamination, every cDNA library was double barcoded, receiving both a SMART-Mk sample barcode and Illumina barcodes. TruSeq adapter sequences and Illumina sample barcodes were added in two successive PCR steps. The Illumina HiSeq platform was used with custom primers to sequence TCR alpha and beta cDNA libraries. The paper's data handling went like this. Raw reads were processed with MiGEC to extract unique molecular identifiers, and MiXCR was used to determine CDR3 positions. For each individual, recombination models were inferred using an EM algorithm with the repgenHMM and IGoR tools. Shared clonotype analysis was performed with the tcR package in R, normalizing sharing by the product of cloneset sizes. Out-of-frame nonproductive sequences were analyzed to study raw recombination free of thymic and clonal selection effects. The raw public reads went through TCRdb reprocessing: fastp at Q25, MiXCR clone calling, in-frame beta chains kept. Rows are unified per CDR3 protein, each entry keeping the most common DNA and genes. The V and J calls follow TCRdb's processing rather than the paper's. Here the sample has about 210,000 distinct CDR3 sequences; around 10% occur a single time. Of the sample, about 5.5% is held by the ten largest clones.

V is trimmed back by 0 bases and J by 8 bases, and the junction contains 7 bases that no gene match accounts for. The CDR3 spans 16 residues, from the cysteine through the phenylalanine. CDR3 DNA only is kept here, 48 bases in frame from base 1. CDR1 LGHNA and CDR2 YSLEER are derived from the germline V gene. Every donor was a healthy Caucasian. Miltenyi CD45RO+ enrichment and human naive T-cell isolation kits were used to isolate memory (CD45RO+) and naive T cells from PBMC. These data come from a study of identical twins listed by TCRdb under 2016. About the investigation overall: To test whether fetal clonotypes persist, the study used deep sequencing on TCR alpha and beta repertoires from monozygotic twins, unrelated adults of various ages, and cord blood. Replicate twin experiments were performed at different times using different library preparation protocols to rule out contamination. Summary of the overall study and its limitations: Recombination models systematically underestimated out-of-frame TCR alpha sharing in monozygotic twins but agreed with sharing between unrelated individuals. In beta out-of-frame sequences, excess twin sharing was weaker, because having fewer shared sequences lowered the signal-to-noise ratio. Compared with coincidental sharing between unrelated individuals, an excess of low generation-probability sequences was observed among out-of-frame TCR alpha sequences shared between twins. Abundant cord blood beta clonotypes carried fewer insertions; young adult naive repertoires showed a weaker similar trend, while memory repertoires showed none. Because the same donors could not be followed over many years, conclusions were based on cross-sectional statistical analysis. Zero-insertion analyses could be partly confounded by invariant T cells such as MAIT and iNKT, though diverse VJ usage argued against such confounding for most clonotypes.

The chain employs TRBV4-3 and TRBJ2-1; the junction holds 10 bases that match TRBD2. The sequencing sample was made of memory (CD45RO+) T cells sorted from blood. Taken with the paper, the label for cell subset or site translates to: CD45RO+ enriched T cells. The origin of this receptor is a woman between 18 and 29 years old in good health. The CDR3 reads CASSQDEREGRHEQFF. The DNA reads as follows: TGCGCCAGCAGCCAAGATGAGCGGGAGGGCCGGCATGAGCAGTTCTTC.